This T cell receptor (beta chain) was identified in a study of T-cell reconstitution after alpha-beta-depleted transplantation in children. This clonotype was seen at least ten times. The germline CDR1 and CDR2 sequences are MNHEY and SVGAGI. The V end lost 2 bases, the J end lost 4 bases, and 13 bases lay between the germline ends. This CDR3 spans 15 amino acids. It was with unique molecular identifiers that the TCRbeta library was prepared. Via MiXCR, TCRdb re-called the PCR reads, giving one row per CDR3 protein. The sample yields 500,000 to 750,000 distinct CDR3 sequences, about an eighth seen once.

Sequenced here: PBMCs, mostly from graft donor cells, sampled 360 days after TCRalphabeta/CD19-depleted stem cell transplant. This TCR derives from a male patient younger than 18 who had a stem cell transplant for acute myeloid leukemia, so the T cells may come from the graft donor. The chain links TRBV6-5 to TRBJ2-3; D call uncertain. The CDR3 loop is CASSYPLLPADTQYF. CDR3 coding DNA: TGTGCCAGCAGTTACCCCCTCTTGCCGGCAGATACGCAGTATTTT.